Shown below are 30 T cell receptor beta chains from a single sample sequenced in a study of a mutant IDH1 vaccine in newly diagnosed glioma. Clones were sequenced by immunoSEQ multiplex PCR, and TCRdb holds only the in-frame ones, with some missing. The profile covers tens of thousands of clones, with approximately 85% appearing a single time and around 5.8% taken by the ten largest. Time point indicated: baseline, week 1 (first vaccination visit). The treatment was: pre-vaccination baseline after standard-of-care therapy. The sample was PBMCs, taken from a glioma patient treated with radiotherapy, temozolomide or both. Every receptor here comes from a man aged 35 to 55 with glioma.

This chain connects TRBV4-1 to TRBJ2-7; TRBD1 matches at 8 bases. The CDR3 is 18 amino acids. CDR1 and CDR2 (germline): MGHRA, YSYEKL. The V and J ends lost 1 base and 0 bases, in that order; junction bases with no gene match: 11. CDR3 in amino acids: CASSQGFFGGQDSYEQYF. The CDR3 nucleotides read TGCGCCAGCAGCCAAGGGTTTTTTGGGGGACAGGACTCCTACGAGCAGTACTTC.

The rearrangement uses TRBV5-1 and TRBJ1-1; 9 positions agree with TRBD1. The CDR3 loop spans 15 amino acids. Trimming removed 3 bases from V and 3 bases from J; junction bases left unmatched: 6. Germline V gene data show CDR1 as SGHRS and CDR2 as YFSETQ. CDR3 DNA sequence: TGCGCCAGCAGCTCAGAAGGGACAGGGTACACTGAAGCTTTCTTT. It translates to CASSSEGTGYTEAFF.

The CDR3 sequence is CASSSFGLAGGYEQFF. The CDR3 DNA reads TGTGCCAGCAGCTCATTCGGACTAGCGGGGGGTTATGAGCAGTTCTTC. The chain recombines TRBV7-9 with TRBJ2-1; 14 bases fit TRBD2. Trimming took 4 bases from V and 8 from J; bases not matched to a gene: 7. Germline V gene data show CDR1 as SEHNR and CDR2 as FQNEAQ (reference sequence). The CDR3 has 16 amino acids. Drawing the rest from reference TRBV7-9 and TRBJ2-1, the complete variable domain is DTGVSQNPRHKITKRGQNVTFRCDPISEHNRLYWYRQTLGQGPEFLTYFQNEAQLEKSRLLSDRFSAERPKGSFSTLEIQRTEQGDSAMYLCASSSFGLAGGYEQFFGPGTRLTVL.

The chain links TRBV30 to TRBJ2-3; D unresolved. V was shortened by 2 bases and J by 3 bases, with 6 bases between the two germline ends. Germline assignment: CDR1 GTSNPN and CDR2 SVGIG (reference sequence). The length of the CDR3 is 12 residues. As DNA, the CDR3 is TGTGCCTGGAGTCCACCGACAGATACGCAGTATTTT. It yields the protein CAWSPPTDTQYF.

The rearrangement uses TRBV19 and TRBJ1-2; D uncertain. The CDR3 length is 14 residues. Per the germline V gene, CDR1 is LNHDA and CDR2 is SQIVND (reference sequence). Trimming stripped 5 bases from V and 3 bases from J, with 13 bases between. This CDR3 is CASSAQIRDYGYTF. Here the CDR3 DNA reads TGTGCCAGTAGTGCCCAAATACGGGACTATGGCTACACCTTC.

This rearrangement joins TRBV29-1 to TRBJ2-3; perhaps D is TRBD1 or TRBD2 (6 bases each). Germline loops: CDR1 SQVTM, CDR2 ANQGSEA. Trimming left V 4 bases short and J 4 bases short, with 24 bases between. This CDR3 region has 17 residues. The CDR3 loop reads CSVGGAKEGGRPDTQYF. In DNA form, the CDR3 reads TGCAGCGTTGGGGGGGCCAAGGAGGGGGGCCGGCCAGATACGCAGTATTTT.

This sequence joins TRBV19 and TRBJ1-2; D ambiguous. This CDR3 spans 14 amino acids. The germline V gene has CDR1 LNHDA and CDR2 SQIVND (reference sequence). V was clipped by 3 bases and J by 6 bases, with 14 bases between them. The CDR3 DNA reads as TGTGCCAGTAGTATCCGGGCGACTTTAGATGGCTACACCTTC. This sequence encodes CASSIRATLDGYTF.

V gene TRBV6-6 combines with J gene TRBJ2-5; 7 nucleotides line up with TRBD1. The CDR3 extends over 15 amino acids. Trimming cost V 2 bases and J 0 bases; bases outside gene matches: 3. Germline V lookup: CDR1 MNHNY, CDR2 SVGAGI (reference sequence). The CDR3, as DNA: TGTGCCAGCAGTTACGGCAGGGGGTACCAAGAGACCCAGTACTTC. Protein: CASSYGRGYQETQYF.

V and J are TRBV4-1 and TRBJ1-2, with TRBD1 matching 7 bases. The CDR3 covers 13 residues. Looked up from germline, CDR1 is MGHRA and CDR2 is YSYEKL. V was clipped by 0 bases and J by 12 bases; unmatched bases: 7. The CDR3 spells CASSQEREGANTF. The CDR3 coding sequence is TGCGCCAGCAGCCAAGAAAGGGAGGGGGCAAACACCTTC.

This clone showed up just once. This chain joins TRBV19 and TRBJ1-2, with TRBD1 identical over 8 bases. Germline V CDR1 and CDR2: LNHDA, SQIVND (reference sequence). The junction had 4 bases not matched to a gene; V was cut back by 4 bases and J by 3 bases. This CDR3 has 14 residues. CDR3 DNA: TGTGCCAGTAGTACGGACAGGGCTTACTATGGCTACACCTTC. It yields the protein CASSTDRAYYGYTF. Supplemented by reference TRBV19 and TRBJ1-2, the full variable domain reads DGGITQSPKYLFRKEGQNVTLSCEQNLNHDAMYWYRQDPGQGLRLIYYSQIVNDFQKGDIAEGYSVSREKKESFPLTVTSAQKNPTAFYLCASSTDRAYYGYTFGSGTRLTVV.

V gene TRBV5-6 combines with J gene TRBJ2-2; tentatively, D is TRBD1 or TRBD2 (6 bases each). The CDR3 contains 16 residues. Germline V gene data show CDR1 as SGHDT and CDR2 as YYEEEE. V lost 4 bases to trimming and J lost 4 bases, with 17 bases between them. The CDR3 DNA reads as TGTGCCAGCAGCGGCGGGGTGGGGGCGCGCACCGGGGAGCTGTTTTTT. It specifies CASSGGVGARTGELFF.

V is TRBV7-8 and J is TRBJ2-1; 8 bases fit TRBD1. Germline assignment: CDR1 SGHVS and CDR2 FQNEAQ. With 5 bases clipped from V and 14 bases from J, the junction kept 11 bases outside the gene matches. The CDR3 is made up of 13 amino acids. The CDR3, as DNA: TGTGCCAGCAGCCCGACAGGGGAAAGGAAAAAGTTCTTC. Its translation is CASSPTGERKKFF. Drawing the rest from reference TRBV7-8 and TRBJ2-1, the complete variable domain is GAGVSQSPRYKVAKRGQDVALRCDPISGHVSLFWYQQALGQGPEFLTYFQNEAQLDKSGLPSDRFFAERPEGSVSTLKIQRTQQEDSAVYLCASSPTGERKKFFGPGTRLTVL.

The V and J genes are TRBV29-1 and TRBJ1-1, with TRBD1 matching over 7 bases. This CDR3 comprises 13 residues. Germline V gene lookup returns CDR1 SQVTM and CDR2 ANQGSEA. Trimming at V came to 6 bases and at J to 1 base, leaving 5 bases not matched to a gene. The CDR3 here is CSVETGWNTEAFF. In DNA, the CDR3 is TGCAGCGTGGAGACAGGGTGGAACACTGAAGCTTTCTTT.

The rearrangement uses TRBV4-2 and TRBJ2-5; 10 positions match TRBD2. Germline assignment: CDR1 LGHNA and CDR2 YNFKEQ. The CDR3 runs 19 residues. With 1 base clipped from V and 5 bases from J, the junction kept 16 bases outside the gene matches. CDR3 sequence: CASSQGGLAGAPPGETQYF. CDR3 in DNA: TGTGCCAGCAGCCAAGGGGGGCTAGCGGGGGCCCCCCCAGGGGAGACCCAGTACTTC.

This clone showed up just a few times. The J gene is TRBJ1-2, the V gene TRBV29-1; D is unclear. The CDR3 is 12 amino acids. Germline loops: CDR1 SQVTM, CDR2 ANQGSEA. V shed 5 bases and J shed 0 bases, with 7 bases lying between them. CDR3 in amino acids: CSVSESNYGYTF. CDR3 nucleotides: TGCAGCGTTTCAGAGTCTAACTATGGCTACACCTTC.

This clone showed up just once. The CDR3 DNA follows: TGTGCCAGCAGAAGGACCGTTTCACTCGGGGAGCTGTTTTTT. Protein: CASRRTVSLGELFF. V usage is TRBV6-4 and J usage is TRBJ2-2; D remains unclear. V lost 6 bases, J lost 7 bases, and 15 bases lay in between. There are 14 residues in the CDR3. Germline V gives CDR1 MRHNA, CDR2 SNTAGT.

This chain links TRBV7-2 with TRBJ2-3; D remains ambiguous. Germline values: CDR1 SGHTA, CDR2 FQGNSA. The CDR3 runs 15 residues. Trimming stripped 2 bases from V and 2 bases from J, with 11 bases between. The CDR3 sequence is CASSLSGINTDTQYF. Written as DNA, the CDR3 is TGTGCCAGCAGCTTAAGTGGGATCAACACAGATACGCAGTATTTT.

This sequence joins TRBV6-5 and TRBJ2-1, with TRBD1 identical over 9 bases. CDR3 length: 16 residues. With V trimmed by 2 bases and J by 8 bases, 10 bases remained unmatched. Germline-derived CDR1 and CDR2 are MNHEY and SVGAGI. The CDR3 protein is CASSYLGTGRDDEQFF. CDR3 bases: TGTGCCAGCAGTTACCTCGGGACAGGGAGGGACGATGAGCAGTTCTTC.

This clone showed up just a few times. The chain is built from TRBV4-2 and TRBJ2-5; 9 positions match TRBD2. CDR1 is LGHNA, CDR2 YNFKEQ, per germline. The CDR3 consists of 15 residues. V lost 2 bases and J lost 5; bases outside the gene matches: 6. CDR3 loop: CASSQRREGGETQYF. CDR3 sequence (DNA): TGTGCCAGCAGCCAAAGGCGGGAGGGGGGGGAGACCCAGTACTTC.

The chain employs TRBV11-2 and TRBJ1-5; 9 nucleotides line up with TRBD1. The CDR3 contains 19 residues. Germline CDR1 and CDR2: SGHAT and FQNNGV. V trimming: 5 bases; J trimming: 0 bases; junction bases outside the gene matches: 14. This CDR3 reads CASSRQGAGTGISNQPQHF. In nucleotides, the CDR3 is TGTGCCAGCAGCCGCCAGGGAGCCGGGACAGGGATTAGCAATCAGCCCCAGCATTTT.

The chain employs TRBV7-2 and TRBJ1-1, with 11 nucleotides matching TRBD1. CDR1 and CDR2 from the germline V gene are SGHTA and FQGNSA. The junction had 13 bases not matched to a gene; V was cut back by 6 bases and J by 10 bases. The CDR3 is 15 amino acids. The CDR3 DNA sequence: TGTGCCAGCAGTGGACAGGGGGCTTATGATTATGGAGCTTTCTTT. Translated, it gives CASSGQGAYDYGAFF.

The rearrangement links TRBV7-6 to TRBJ1-4; TRBD1 is a possible D gene (6 bases). Germline loops: CDR1 SGHVS, CDR2 FNYEAQ. The V end was cut by 5 bases, the J end by 9 bases, with 13 bases between. The CDR3 covers 13 residues. The CDR3 loop is CASSPIQGQKLFF. CDR3 in DNA: TGTGCCAGCAGCCCAATACAGGGACAAAAACTGTTTTTT.

The V gene is TRBV2, the J gene TRBJ1-1; TRBD1 matches at 7 bases. The germline CDR1 and CDR2 sequences are SNHLY and FYNNEI. This CDR3 comprises 13 residues. Unmatched junction bases numbered 15, after V lost 9 bases and J lost 11 bases. The CDR3 region is CASPKDRAGKAFF. The CDR3 DNA sequence: TGTGCCAGTCCGAAAGACAGGGCGGGTAAGGCTTTCTTT.

This chain's CDR3 is CSVGRSGSGDTQYF. The DNA for the CDR3 is TGCAGCGTTGGTAGGTCGGGATCAGGAGATACGCAGTATTTT. The chain couples TRBV29-1 to TRBJ2-3, with a possible D match to TRBD2 (5 bases). Germline loops: CDR1 SQVTM, CDR2 ANQGSEA. Trimming shortened V by 4 bases and J by 5 bases, and 16 bases separated the two germline ends. CDR3 length equals 14 residues.

In its sample, this clone was seen a few times. This chain links TRBV19 with TRBJ1-2; 8 bases match TRBD1. V dropped 7 bases and J dropped 6; count of bases not matched to a gene: 13. In germline, CDR1 is LNHDA, CDR2 SQIVND (reference sequence). The CDR3 loop spans 15 amino acids. The CDR3 coding sequence is TGTGCCAGTACCCCCCTCCGATCGACAGGGGATGGCTACACCTTC. Its protein product is CASTPLRSTGDGYTF. Using reference TRBV19 and TRBJ1-2 for the parts outside the CDR3, the full variable domain is DGGITQSPKYLFRKEGQNVTLSCEQNLNHDAMYWYRQDPGQGLRLIYYSQIVNDFQKGDIAEGYSVSREKKESFPLTVTSAQKNPTAFYLCASTPLRSTGDGYTFGSGTRLTVV.

CDR3 in amino acids: CASRPTLTSYEQYF. CDR3 in DNA: TGTGCCAGCCGACCCACTCTCACTTCCTACGAGCAGTACTTC. The V call is TRBV2, the J call TRBJ2-7, with D hard to call. Deletions cut 8 bases from V and 1 base from J, with 15 bases between. The germline CDR1 and CDR2 sequences are SNHLY and FYNNEI. The CDR3 has 14 residues. Supplemented by reference TRBV2 and TRBJ2-7, the full variable domain reads EPEVTQTPSHQVTQMGQEVILRCVPISNHLYFYWYRQILGQKVEFLVSFYNNEISEKSEIFDDQFSVERPDGSNFTLKIRSTKLEDSAMYFCASRPTLTSYEQYFGPGTRLTVT.

This clone showed up just a few times. The J gene is TRBJ1-1, the V gene TRBV29-1; tentatively, D is TRBD1 (5 bases). Looked up from germline, CDR1 is SQVTM and CDR2 is ANQGSEA. The CDR3 loop spans 12 amino acids. Trimming took 4 bases from V and 4 from J, leaving 10 bases between them. In nucleotides, the CDR3 is TGCAGCGTTGGAGGGGAAGGCACTGAAGCTTTCTTT. Protein: CSVGGEGTEAFF.

CDR3 amino acids: CASSYREGPYEQYV. The CDR3 DNA follows: TGTGCCAGCAGTTACAGAGAGGGACCCTACGAGCAGTACGTC. The chain couples TRBV6-5 to TRBJ2-7; D possibly matches TRBD1 or TRBD2 (5 bases each). From germline, CDR1 is MNHEY and CDR2 SVGAGI. V shed 2 bases and J shed 2 bases, with 10 bases lying between them. The CDR3 consists of 14 residues.

V is TRBV29-1 and J is TRBJ2-7; possibly TRBD1 or TRBD2 for D (6 bases each). V was shortened by 7 bases and J by 4 bases, with 14 bases between the two germline ends. Germline V gene lookup returns CDR1 SQVTM and CDR2 ANQGSEA. The CDR3 runs 12 residues. DNA of the CDR3: TGCAGCGGGGGGGCAGGGATGTACGAGCAGTACTTC. Residues: CSGGAGMYEQYF.

The J gene is TRBJ1-4, the V gene TRBV6-1; D not resolved. Germline assignment: CDR1 MNHNS and CDR2 SASEGT. V lost 2 bases and J lost 3, with 4 bases in between. CDR3 length: 13 amino acids. This CDR3 reads CASSESPNEKLFF. CDR3 coding DNA: TGTGCCAGCAGTGAAAGCCCTAATGAAAAACTGTTTTTT.